This T cell receptor (beta chain) stems from a study of vaccination effects on CD4 cells after COVID-19. Trimming pared 0 bases from V and 0 bases from J, leaving 11 bases between. The V gene's germline CDR1 is SGHAT and CDR2 FQNNGV. The CDR3 has 17 amino acids. Viral peptide pools were used in the ViraFEST assay to expand antigen-specific CD4+ T cells, and sequencing came afterward. At the end of around 11 days of culture, CD4+ T cells were isolated. Two doses of either BNT162b2 or mRNA-1273 were given to each participant. A few million PBMC per well received approximately 9.4 IU/ml IL-2 and 9.5 to 10 ug/ml peptides in culture. With respect to this clone: Its antigen is unknown.

Profiled with immunoSEQ multiplex PCR; TCRdb holds only in-frame clones, not every one. The data contain roughly 23,000 clones, 55% to 85% of them singletons. The gene calls are TRBV11-2 and TRBJ2-2, with D perhaps TRBD1 (6 bases). Sample: CD4+ T cells from PBMCs cultured with HCoV-NL63 spike peptides, taken after COVID-19 vaccination. The source of this sequence is a human donor who received a COVID-19 vaccine. As DNA, the CDR3 is TGTGCCAGCAGCTTAGATCGGACAGCGGCGAACACCGGGGAGCTGTTTTTT. Translating gives CASSLDRTAANTGELFF.